The 18 T cell receptor beta chains given below trace back to one sample, sequenced in a study of blood T cell repertoires in COVID-19. Repertoires were generated with immunoSEQ multiplex PCR, while TCRdb's copy carries only in-frame clones and drops some. The data show about 120,000 clones, more than 75% seen once. The source material was peripheral blood. Receptor source: a man in his forties or fifties with acute or convalescent COVID-19.

The gene calls are TRBV7-8 and TRBJ2-7; 7 bases agree with TRBD1. CDR3 length: 13 amino acids. J was trimmed by 7 bases and V by 5 bases; bases with no gene match: 8. Germline CDR1 and CDR2: SGHVS and FQNEAQ. This chain's CDR3 is CASSRDRVGEQYF. The CDR3 DNA reads TGTGCCAGCAGCCGAGACAGGGTGGGGGAGCAGTACTTC.

This clone has only a few counts. The chain couples TRBV6-2 or TRBV6-3 to TRBJ2-7; TRBD1 agrees at 7 bases. Unmatched junction bases numbered 13, after V lost 5 bases and J lost 3 bases. CDR1 is MNHEY and CDR2 is SVGEGT in the germline V gene. The CDR3 sequence is 16 residues long. Here the CDR3 DNA reads TGTGCCAGCAGTCATATCGACAGGGTGGTCTTCTACGAGCAGTACTTC. Translation: CASSHIDRVVFYEQYF.

This rearrangement joins TRBV18 to TRBJ2-3; D uncertain. V gave up 4 bases and J gave up 0 bases, with 14 bases separating them. In germline, CDR1 is KGHSH, CDR2 LQKENI. The CDR3 has 16 residues. The CDR3 is CASSREAEMSTDTQYF. As DNA, the CDR3 is TGTGCCAGCTCACGCGAGGCAGAGATGAGCACAGATACGCAGTATTTT.

The V gene is TRBV5-1, the J gene TRBJ1-1, with 10 nucleotides matching TRBD1. Germline V gives CDR1 SGHRS, CDR2 YFSETQ. The CDR3 runs to 13 residues. V lost 4 bases and J lost 7; bases outside the gene matches: 4. For the CDR3, the DNA is TGCGCCAGCAGCGCGGGACAGGGGATTGAAGCTTTCTTT. Protein product: CASSAGQGIEAFF.

This sequence joins TRBV23-1 and TRBJ2-7; D not resolved. TRBV23-1 is labeled an ORF, and its function is uncertain. V was clipped by 0 bases and J by 6 bases, with 15 bases between them. This CDR3 region has 15 residues. This chain's CDR3 is CASSQSCLERGEQYF. Here the CDR3 DNA reads TGCGCCAGCAGTCAATCGTGCCTAGAGCGAGGCGAGCAGTACTTC.

The J gene is TRBJ2-2, the V gene TRBV19, with D perhaps TRBD1 (5 bases). Germline V gives CDR1 LNHDA, CDR2 SQIVND (reference sequence). This CDR3 contains 13 residues. The V end was cut by 4 bases, the J end by 9 bases, with 12 bases between. The DNA of the CDR3 is TGTGCCAGTAGTACAGGGTTGGCCAGGGAGCTGTTTTTT. This codes for CASSTGLARELFF.

This clone was detected only once. The chain recombines TRBV2 with TRBJ1-3; 7 nucleotides match TRBD1. Germline V lookup: CDR1 SNHLY, CDR2 FYNNEI. V was pared by 8 bases and J by 0 bases, with 1 base of the junction left unmatched. The CDR3 has 13 amino acids. CDR3 DNA: TGTGCCAGCCGGGACAGCTCTGGAAACACCATATATTTT. This sequence encodes CASRDSSGNTIYF.

The rearrangement links TRBV30 to TRBJ1-1, with TRBD1 matching over 8 bases. Germline lookup yields CDR1 GTSNPN and CDR2 SVGIG (reference sequence). The CDR3 loop spans 15 amino acids. V lost 0 bases to trimming and J lost 5 bases; unmatched junction nucleotides: 8. The CDR3 DNA reads as TGTGCCTGGAGTGTACGTAGGACAGGGAGGACTGAAGCTTTCTTT. Translating it yields CAWSVRRTGRTEAFF.

This rearrangement joins TRBV7-9 to TRBJ1-5; no reliable D call. CDR1 and CDR2 from the germline V gene are SEHNR and FQNEAQ (reference sequence). The CDR3 loop spans 13 amino acids. Between the trimmed V and J ends, which lost 5 bases and 6 bases, there was a span of 11 bases. The CDR3 reads CASSREAGQPQHF. The CDR3, as DNA: TGTGCCAGCAGCCGCGAGGCGGGTCAGCCCCAGCATTTT.

This chain links TRBV4-1 with TRBJ2-1; D is perhaps TRBD2 (6 bases). The length of the CDR3 is 15 residues. CDR1 and CDR2 (germline): MGHRA, YSYEKL. V shed 0 bases and J shed 3 bases, with 9 bases lying between them. CDR3 nucleotide sequence: TGCGCCAGCAGCCAAGATCTGGGACTCTACAATGAGCAGTTCTTC. This codes for CASSQDLGLYNEQFF.

Only a few counts were recorded for this clone. The J gene is TRBJ2-1, the V gene TRBV5-1; 7 nucleotides align to TRBD2. Unmatched junction bases numbered 8, after V lost 7 bases and J lost 4 bases. This CDR3 is 14 amino acids long. Germline values: CDR1 SGHRS, CDR2 YFSETQ. CDR3: CASFRDYLYNEQFF. In DNA form, the CDR3 reads TGCGCCAGCTTCCGGGACTACCTATACAATGAGCAGTTCTTC.

V gene TRBV29-1 combines with J gene TRBJ2-5; the match to TRBD1 covers 7 bases. The V and J ends lost 3 bases and 4 bases, in that order; junction bases with no gene match: 5. This CDR3 has 13 amino acids. Per germline, CDR1 SQVTM and CDR2 ANQGSEA. CDR3 nucleotide sequence: TGCAGCGTTGATGAGACAGGGAGAGAGACCCAGTACTTC. It translates to CSVDETGRETQYF.

The V gene is TRBV30, the J gene TRBJ2-7, with unresolved D. The CDR3 has 12 amino acids. V was cut by 0 bases and J by 4 bases, with 7 bases left in between. From germline, CDR1 is GTSNPN and CDR2 SVGIG (reference sequence). CDR3 coding DNA: TGTGCCTGGAGTGTAACACATTACGAGCAGTACTTC. Translating gives CAWSVTHYEQYF.

This chain links TRBV18 with TRBJ2-7, with 10 bases identical to TRBD1. CDR1 and CDR2 from the germline V gene are KGHSH and LQKENI. The CDR3 is made up of 16 amino acids. V dropped 3 bases and J dropped 5; count of bases not matched to a gene: 10. The CDR3 region has the DNA TGTGCCAGCTCACCCGGACAGGGGGGGACTTTGCACGAGCAGTACTTC. This translates into CASSPGQGGTLHEQYF.

The J gene is TRBJ2-7, the V gene TRBV6-2 or TRBV6-3; TRBD1 matches 9 bases. CDR1 and CDR2 (germline): MNHEY, SVGEGT. The length of the CDR3 is 14 residues. The V gene end was trimmed by 5 bases and the J gene end by 4 bases; junction bases not matched to a gene: 6. DNA for the CDR3: TGTGCCAGCAGTACAGGGGGCTGGATATACGAGCAGTACTTC. Its translation: CASSTGGWIYEQYF.

The genes are TRBV19 and TRBJ1-5, with D maybe TRBD1 (5 bases). CDR1 LNHDA and CDR2 SQIVND come from the germline V gene (reference sequence). The CDR3 length is 15 residues. V was trimmed by 2 bases and J by 6 bases, leaving 14 bases between them. Here the CDR3 DNA reads TGTGCCAGTAGTATAAATGGAGGGGAAGGTCAGCCCCAGCATTTT. Its protein product is CASSINGGEGQPQHF.

The chain joins TRBV11-2 to TRBJ2-7; TRBD1 matches at 9 bases. Unmatched junction bases numbered 2, after V lost 1 base and J lost 1 base. Per the germline V gene, CDR1 is SGHAT and CDR2 is FQNNGV. The CDR3 has 15 residues. Here the CDR3 reads CASSLGDRVSYEQYF. The CDR3, as DNA: TGTGCCAGCAGCTTAGGGGACAGGGTTTCCTACGAGCAGTACTTC.

The CDR3, as DNA: TGTGCCAGCAGTTACCCTACAATGACAGGGCTTGAGACTGAAGCTTTCTTT. It yields the protein CASSYPTMTGLETEAFF. J is TRBJ1-1 and V is TRBV6-2 or TRBV6-3; 7 bases agree with TRBD1. V shed 2 bases and J 5 bases; nucleotides not matched to a gene: 14. The CDR3 loop spans 17 amino acids. Germline V gene data show CDR1 as MNHEY and CDR2 as SVGEGT.